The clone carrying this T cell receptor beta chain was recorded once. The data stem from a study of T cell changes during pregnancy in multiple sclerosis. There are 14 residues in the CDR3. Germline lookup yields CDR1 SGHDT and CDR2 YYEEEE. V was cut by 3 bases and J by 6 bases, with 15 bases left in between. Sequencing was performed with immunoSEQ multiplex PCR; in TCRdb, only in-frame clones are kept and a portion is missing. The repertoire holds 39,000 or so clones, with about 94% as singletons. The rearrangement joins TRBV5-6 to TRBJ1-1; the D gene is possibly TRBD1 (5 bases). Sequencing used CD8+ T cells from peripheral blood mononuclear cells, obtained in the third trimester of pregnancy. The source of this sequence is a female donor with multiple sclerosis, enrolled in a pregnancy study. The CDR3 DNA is TGTGCCAGCAGCTCGCAGGGAAGGTCACCTGAAGCTTTCTTT. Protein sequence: CASSSQGRSPEAFF.